These 17 T cell receptor beta chains share one sample of origin, sequenced in a study of cytomegalovirus exposure and HLA in healthy donors. 60 Vbeta and 13 Jbeta primers were used in PCR. Assay used: immunoSEQ multiplex PCR; TCRdb lists only in-frame clones, some missing. The sample contains about 170,000 clones, 75% of which appear only once. Sequences were obtained from PBMCs. The receptors stem from a woman in her forties or fifties in good health and CMV-seropositive.

The chain is built from TRBV6-1 and TRBJ2-1; possibly TRBD1 for D (5 bases). Per the germline V gene, CDR1 is MNHNS and CDR2 is SASEGT. This CDR3 has 12 residues. V was cut by 3 bases and J by 8 bases, with 8 bases left in between. Here the CDR3 DNA reads TGTGCCAGCAGTGAGCAAGGGGATGAGCAGTTCTTC. Translated: CASSEQGDEQFF.

The chain is built from TRBV6-6 and TRBJ2-1; 9 bases align to TRBD2. The length of the CDR3 is 16 residues. Germline V gene sequence: CDR1 MNHNY, CDR2 SVGAGI (reference sequence). The ends lost 2 bases at V and 4 bases at J; junction bases unmatched: 6. CDR3 sequence: CASSYAPLAGYNEQFF. CDR3 bases: TGTGCCAGCAGTTACGCACCACTAGCGGGTTACAATGAGCAGTTCTTC.

The chain is built from TRBV6-5 and TRBJ1-2; 8 bases align to TRBD1. The CDR3 is 12 residues long. Unmatched junction bases numbered 6, after V lost 7 bases and J lost 8 bases. Germline CDR1 is MNHEY and CDR2 is SVGAGI. CDR3 coding DNA: TGTGCCAGCATCGGACAGGGCGGAGGCTACACCTTC. It codes for CASIGQGGGYTF.

This clone was detected only a few times. This chain joins TRBV7-9 and TRBJ1-1, with D maybe TRBD1 (5 bases). Germline V gene sequence: CDR1 SEHNR, CDR2 FQNEAQ (reference sequence). The CDR3 loop spans 15 amino acids. Trimming left V 6 bases short and J 5 bases short, with 19 bases between. The CDR3 sequence: CASRLPLGGGTEAFF. The CDR3, as DNA: TGTGCCAGCAGACTCCCGTTGGGGGGTGGTACTGAAGCTTTCTTT.

This clone showed up just a few times. The CDR3 DNA is TGTGCCAGCACTTGGGGGGGTTACGAGCAGTACTTC. It translates to CASTWGGYEQYF. The J gene is TRBJ2-7, the V gene TRBV2, with 7 bases matching TRBD2. After removal of 7 bases from V and 4 bases from J, the junction contained 4 bases not matched to a gene. The germline V gene encodes CDR1 SNHLY and CDR2 FYNNEI. The CDR3 extends over 12 amino acids.

This clone was seen only once. The chain recombines TRBV7-3 with TRBJ2-1; D is uncertain. The V gene lost 5 bases and the J gene lost 4 bases, with 15 bases spanning the gap. Germline assignment: CDR1 SGHTA and CDR2 FQGTGA. The CDR3 sequence is 15 residues long. The CDR3 coding sequence is TGTGCCAGCAGCCCCTCTGCGGCGAGATACAATGAGCAGTTCTTC. This sequence encodes CASSPSAARYNEQFF.

The rearrangement uses TRBV7-9 and TRBJ2-1, with 9 bases fitting TRBD1. The germline V gene encodes CDR1 SEHNR and CDR2 FQNEAQ (reference sequence). This CDR3 has 14 amino acids. Unmatched junction bases numbered 12, after V lost 4 bases and J lost 14 bases. For the CDR3, the DNA is TGTGCCAGCAGCTCGGGGGACAGGGTTGGTAATGAGTTCTTC. Translated: CASSSGDRVGNEFF. Full variable domain (outside the CDR3, taken from reference TRBV7-9 and TRBJ2-1): DTGVSQNPRHKITKRGQNVTFRCDPISEHNRLYWYRQTLGQGPEFLTYFQNEAQLEKSRLLSDRFSAERPKGSFSTLEIQRTEQGDSAMYLCASSSGDRVGNEFFGPGTRLTVL.

This sequence joins TRBV5-1 and TRBJ2-3; possibly TRBD1 for D (6 bases). V was cut by 4 bases and J by 2 bases, with 11 bases left in between. Germline CDR1 reads SGHRS; CDR2 reads YFSETQ. This CDR3 comprises 14 residues. The CDR3 coding sequence is TGCGCCAGCAGCAAAGGACAGTTCACAGATACGCAGTATTTT. This encodes CASSKGQFTDTQYF.

This chain joins TRBV2 and TRBJ1-2; D gene uncertain. V lost 3 bases to trimming and J lost 4 bases, with 9 bases between them. Germline-derived CDR1 and CDR2 are SNHLY and FYNNEI. There are 13 residues in the CDR3. CDR3 sequence reads: CASSDTASYGYTF. The CDR3 DNA sequence: TGTGCCAGCAGTGATACGGCTAGCTATGGCTACACCTTC.

V usage is TRBV19 and J usage is TRBJ1-2; D gene uncertain. Germline values: CDR1 LNHDA, CDR2 SQIVND (reference sequence). Deletions cut 3 bases from V and 0 bases from J, with 29 bases between. This CDR3 is built from 21 residues. The CDR3 loop reads CASSIRPSGVLAFSANYGYTF. In DNA, the CDR3 is TGTGCCAGTAGTATCCGGCCGTCCGGAGTCCTGGCCTTTTCGGCTAACTATGGCTACACCTTC.

The chain combines TRBV7-6 with TRBJ2-2; 8 nucleotides line up with TRBD1. CDR1 SGHVS and CDR2 FNYEAQ come from the germline V gene. This CDR3 comprises 15 residues. J was trimmed by 3 bases and V by 7 bases; bases with no gene match: 7. CDR3 residues: CASTSNRGDTGELFF. The DNA for the CDR3 is TGTGCCAGCACCTCGAACAGGGGGGACACCGGGGAGCTGTTTTTT.

This sequence joins TRBV11-2 and TRBJ1-5; 7 bases map to TRBD1. Germline CDR1 SGHAT, CDR2 FQNNGV. V lost 5 bases to trimming and J lost 1 base; unmatched junction nucleotides: 5. The CDR3 is 15 amino acids. CDR3 region: CASSRTGYSNQPQHF. The CDR3 nucleotides read TGTGCCAGCAGCCGGACAGGCTACAGCAATCAGCCCCAGCATTTT.

V gene TRBV10-3 combines with J gene TRBJ1-1; 8 bases line up with TRBD1. The junction had 15 bases not matched to a gene; V was cut back by 10 bases and J by 5 bases. CDR3 length: 15 amino acids. The germline gives CDR1 ENHRY, CDR2 SYGVKD. The CDR3 coding sequence is TGTGCCACCGGACAGGGAACGGGGACAAGGACTGAAGCTTTCTTT. This gives the protein CATGQGTGTRTEAFF.

This chain uses TRBV5-1 with TRBJ2-2; the match to TRBD1 covers 11 bases. Trimming removed 4 bases from V and 5 bases from J; junction bases left unmatched: 7. Per germline, CDR1 SGHRS and CDR2 YFSETQ. This CDR3 region has 16 residues. The CDR3 protein is CASSPGQGARTGELFF. The CDR3 DNA reads as TGCGCCAGCAGCCCAGGACAGGGGGCTAGAACCGGGGAGCTGTTTTTT.

This rearrangement joins TRBV5-6 to TRBJ2-3, with a possible D match to TRBD2 (6 bases). Trimming shortened V by 3 bases and J by 3 bases, and 14 bases separated the two germline ends. This CDR3 region has 15 residues. CDR1 SGHDT and CDR2 YYEEEE come from the germline V gene. CDR3 sequence: CASSWSSGGTDTQYF. As DNA, the CDR3 is TGTGCCAGCAGCTGGTCGTCCGGGGGAACAGATACGCAGTATTTT.

The V gene is TRBV19, the J gene TRBJ1-4, with a tentative D call TRBD1 (6 bases). V gave up 4 bases and J gave up 3 bases, with 9 bases separating them. The CDR3 runs 14 residues. Germline V gene lookup returns CDR1 LNHDA and CDR2 SQIVND (reference sequence). The CDR3 nucleotides read TGTGCCAGTAGTACCAACAGGGCTAATGAAAAACTGTTTTTT. Translation gives CASSTNRANEKLFF.

The chain joins TRBV2 to TRBJ2-1; TRBD2 matches at 7 bases. The CDR3 runs 18 residues. CDR1 is SNHLY and CDR2 is FYNNEI in the germline V gene. J was trimmed by 2 bases and V by 4 bases; bases with no gene match: 14. DNA for the CDR3: TGTGCCAGCAGTGTAAGGACTAGTGGCCCCCACGCCTACAATGAGCAGTTCTTC. Protein: CASSVRTSGPHAYNEQFF.